Listed below are T cell receptor beta chains from one sample, sequenced in a study of shared clonotypes between healthy human individuals. Repertoires were generated with immunoSEQ multiplex PCR, while TCRdb's copy carries only in-frame clones and drops some. The profile shows fewer than 1.8 million clones, approximately 98.5% of them singletons. The sample taken for sequencing was naive CD4+ T cells sorted from blood. The receptors stem from a young man in good health. The CDR3 runs from the conserved cysteine through the conserved F or W. Each record gives: CDR3 protein, CDR3 DNA, D gene, V gene, clone size, J gene. A D gene is named only where the DNA matches it firmly. Rows may omit the clone size; those that give it use once, few, many or a size class.

CDR3 protein: CASSPGQRSHSGNTIYF
CDR3 DNA: TGTGCCAGCTCACCGGGACAACGCTCCCACTCTGGAAACACCATATATTTT
D gene: NA
V gene: TRBV18
clone size: NA
J gene: TRBJ1-3

CDR3 protein: CASSLELSGTGEQYF
CDR3 DNA: TGCGCCAGCAGCTTGGAGCTTAGCGGTACAGGCGAGCAGTACTTC
D gene: NA
V gene: TRBV5-1
clone size: NA
J gene: TRBJ2-7

CDR3 protein: CASSLAASGIQETQYF
CDR3 DNA: TGTGCCAGCAGCTTAGCCGCTAGCGGCATTCAAGAGACCCAGTACTTC
D gene: TRBD2
V gene: TRBV11-2
clone size: NA
J gene: TRBJ2-5

CDR3 protein: CASSGTVNEKLFF
CDR3 DNA: TGTGCCAGCTCAGGGACAGTTAATGAAAAACTGTTTTTT
D gene: TRBD1
V gene: TRBV18
clone size: NA
J gene: TRBJ1-4

CDR3 protein: CASCLQIAAEETQYF
CDR3 DNA: TGCGCCAGCTGCCTCCAGATAGCAGCTGAAGAGACCCAGTACTTC
D gene: NA
V gene: TRBV5-1
clone size: few
J gene: TRBJ2-5

CDR3 protein: CASSLVGGGNTIYF
CDR3 DNA: TGTGCCAGCAGCTTAGTTGGAGGAGGAAACACCATATATTTT
D gene: NA
V gene: TRBV7-2
clone size: NA
J gene: TRBJ1-3

CDR3 protein: CASSLGSVGNTEAFF
CDR3 DNA: TGTGCCAGCAGCTTAGGATCCGTGGGGAACACTGAAGCTTTCTTT
D gene: NA
V gene: TRBV7-9
clone size: NA
J gene: TRBJ1-1

CDR3 protein: CASSPRSGSMDEQFF
CDR3 DNA: TGTGCCAGCTCACCACGGAGCGGGAGTATGGATGAGCAGTTCTTC
D gene: TRBD2
V gene: TRBV18
clone size: NA
J gene: TRBJ2-1

CDR3 protein: CASSLVALAGAGTGELFF
CDR3 DNA: TGTGCCAGCAGCTTAGTCGCCCTAGCGGGAGCTGGCACCGGGGAGCTGTTTTTT
D gene: TRBD2
V gene: TRBV7-3
clone size: NA
J gene: TRBJ2-2

CDR3 protein: CASSLFSILAGNVTDTQYF
CDR3 DNA: TGTGCCAGCAGTTTATTTTCTATACTAGCGGGAAATGTGACAGATACGCAGTATTTT
D gene: TRBD2
V gene: TRBV27
clone size: NA
J gene: TRBJ2-3

CDR3 protein: CASSYSGVTHGELFF
CDR3 DNA: TGTGCCAGCAGTTACTCTGGCGTCACTCACGGGGAGCTGTTTTTT
D gene: NA
V gene: TRBV6-5
clone size: NA
J gene: TRBJ2-2

CDR3 protein: CASRGDSINTIYF
CDR3 DNA: TGTGCCAGCAGGGGGGACAGCATAAACACCATATATTTT
D gene: TRBD1
V gene: TRBV5-4
clone size: NA
J gene: TRBJ1-3

CDR3 protein: CASSASSQETQYF
CDR3 DNA: TGTGCCAGCAGCGCAAGCAGCCAAGAGACCCAGTACTTC
D gene: NA
V gene: TRBV25-1
clone size: NA
J gene: TRBJ2-5

CDR3 protein: CASSVHMDETQYF
CDR3 DNA: TGTGCCAGCTCAGTCCACATGGACGAGACCCAGTACTTC
D gene: NA
V gene: TRBV18
clone size: NA
J gene: TRBJ2-5

CDR3 protein: CASSLGRTGHSNQPQHF
CDR3 DNA: TGTGCCAGCAGCTTAGGCCGGACAGGACATAGCAATCAGCCCCAGCATTTT
D gene: TRBD1
V gene: TRBV11-2
clone size: NA
J gene: TRBJ1-5

CDR3 protein: CASSLGLAGNNEQFF
CDR3 DNA: TGTGCCAGCAGCTTAGGACTAGCGGGGAACAATGAGCAGTTCTTC
D gene: TRBD2
V gene: TRBV7-8
clone size: NA
J gene: TRBJ2-1

CDR3 protein: CSVVGLAGNTHEQYF
CDR3 DNA: TGCAGCGTTGTCGGACTAGCGGGAAATACCCACGAGCAGTACTTC
D gene: TRBD2
V gene: TRBV29-1
clone size: NA
J gene: TRBJ2-7

CDR3 protein: CASSLEGAGGWRETQYF
CDR3 DNA: TGTGCCAGCAGCTTGGAAGGGGCGGGAGGGTGGCGAGAGACCCAGTACTTC
D gene: TRBD2
V gene: TRBV5-6
clone size: NA
J gene: TRBJ2-5

CDR3 protein: CAIPGGQYDGYTF
CDR3 DNA: TGTGCCATCCCAGGGGGACAGTATGATGGCTACACCTTC
D gene: TRBD1
V gene: TRBV27
clone size: NA
J gene: TRBJ1-2

CDR3 protein: CASSPRGSSGGNTIYF
CDR3 DNA: TGTGCCAGCAGCCCAAGGGGATCGTCGGGGGGAAACACCATATATTTT
D gene: NA
V gene: TRBV7-8
clone size: NA
J gene: TRBJ1-3

CDR3 protein: CASSVGTSGRHEQYF
CDR3 DNA: TGTGCCAGCAGCGTAGGGACTAGCGGGAGACACGAGCAGTACTTC
D gene: TRBD2
V gene: TRBV9
clone size: NA
J gene: TRBJ2-7

CDR3 protein: CASSLTTTHGTVTPTEAFF
CDR3 DNA: TGTGCCAGCAGCCTGACAACAACCCACGGGACAGTGACGCCTACTGAAGCTTTCTTT
D gene: TRBD1
V gene: TRBV14
clone size: NA
J gene: TRBJ1-1

CDR3 protein: CASSDQGGGQPQHF
CDR3 DNA: TGTGCCAGCAGTGACCAGGGTGGGGGACAGCCCCAGCATTTT
D gene: NA
V gene: TRBV2
clone size: NA
J gene: TRBJ1-5

CDR3 protein: CASSSDLYEQYF
CDR3 DNA: TGTGCCAGCAGCTCGGACCTCTACGAGCAGTACTTC
D gene: NA
V gene: TRBV5-4
clone size: NA
J gene: TRBJ2-7

CDR3 protein: CASSNLQGAEGYTF
CDR3 DNA: TGTGCCAGCAGTAACTTACAGGGGGCCGAAGGCTACACCTTC
D gene: TRBD1
V gene: TRBV2
clone size: NA
J gene: TRBJ1-2

CDR3 protein: CASSSARGRVFPPNEKLFF
CDR3 DNA: TGTGCCAGCAGCTCCGCCAGGGGGCGGGTTTTCCCTCCTAATGAAAAACTGTTTTTT
D gene: TRBD1
V gene: TRBV7-2
clone size: NA
J gene: TRBJ1-4

CDR3 protein: CASSFLGGGTEAFF
CDR3 DNA: TGTGCCAGCAGCTTCCTAGGGGGAGGCACTGAAGCTTTCTTT
D gene: NA
V gene: TRBV7-2
clone size: NA
J gene: TRBJ1-1

CDR3 protein: CASSDKDVDQYF
CDR3 DNA: TGCGCCAGCAGTGATAAGGACGTGGACCAGTACTTC
D gene: NA
V gene: TRBV10-1
clone size: NA
J gene: TRBJ2-5

CDR3 protein: CASSEELRTGGYNEQFF
CDR3 DNA: TGTGCCAGCAGTGAAGAGTTGAGGACAGGGGGCTACAATGAGCAGTTCTTC
D gene: TRBD1
V gene: TRBV6-1
clone size: NA
J gene: TRBJ2-1

CDR3 protein: CASSLTGGDGYTF
CDR3 DNA: TGTGCCAGCAGTCTGACAGGGGGCGACGGCTACACCTTC
D gene: TRBD1
V gene: TRBV28
clone size: NA
J gene: TRBJ1-2

CDR3 protein: CASSGARAGGEKLFF
CDR3 DNA: TGTGCCAGTAGTGGAGCTAGAGCAGGAGGTGAAAAACTGTTTTTT
D gene: NA
V gene: TRBV19
clone size: NA
J gene: TRBJ1-4

CDR3 protein: CASNFRGRLDNEQFF
CDR3 DNA: TGTGCCAGCAACTTCCGAGGTCGGCTCGACAATGAGCAGTTCTTC
D gene: NA
V gene: TRBV28
clone size: NA
J gene: TRBJ2-1

CDR3 protein: CASSSDGAGYTF
CDR3 DNA: TGTGCCAGCAGCAGCGACGGTGCCGGCTACACCTTC
D gene: NA
V gene: TRBV2
clone size: NA
J gene: TRBJ1-2

CDR3 protein: CASGQGIPEGDEQYF
CDR3 DNA: TGCGCCAGCGGACAGGGAATCCCGGAAGGGGACGAGCAGTACTTC
D gene: TRBD1
V gene: TRBV5-1
clone size: NA
J gene: TRBJ2-7

CDR3 protein: CASGTLKIGELFF
CDR3 DNA: TGTGCCAGCGGTACCCTGAAAATCGGGGAGCTGTTTTTT
D gene: NA
V gene: TRBV2
clone size: NA
J gene: TRBJ2-2

CDR3 protein: CASSLQGSGELFF
CDR3 DNA: TGTGCCAGTAGTCTTCAGGGGAGCGGGGAGCTGTTTTTT
D gene: NA
V gene: TRBV19
clone size: NA
J gene: TRBJ2-2

CDR3 protein: CASSNQGSSYNEQFF
CDR3 DNA: TGTGCCAGCAGTAATCAAGGGAGCTCCTACAATGAGCAGTTCTTC
D gene: NA
V gene: TRBV28
clone size: NA
J gene: TRBJ2-1

CDR3 protein: CAISDPRSRGPQGEQFF
CDR3 DNA: TGTGCCATCAGTGACCCACGGTCCAGAGGACCTCAGGGTGAGCAGTTCTTC
D gene: NA
V gene: TRBV10-3
clone size: NA
J gene: TRBJ2-1

CDR3 protein: CASSLVGGRIYNEQFF
CDR3 DNA: TGTGCCAGCAGCTTGGTGGGGGGGAGAATCTACAATGAGCAGTTCTTC
D gene: TRBD2
V gene: TRBV5-4
clone size: NA
J gene: TRBJ2-1

CDR3 protein: CASSEAGQTDTQYF
CDR3 DNA: TGTGCCAGCAGTGAAGCAGGACAGACAGATACGCAGTATTTT
D gene: NA
V gene: TRBV2
clone size: NA
J gene: TRBJ2-3

CDR3 protein: CASSLGTSGSTDTQYF
CDR3 DNA: TGTGCCAGCAGCTTAGGGACTAGCGGAAGCACAGATACGCAGTATTTT
D gene: TRBD2
V gene: TRBV7-6
clone size: NA
J gene: TRBJ2-3